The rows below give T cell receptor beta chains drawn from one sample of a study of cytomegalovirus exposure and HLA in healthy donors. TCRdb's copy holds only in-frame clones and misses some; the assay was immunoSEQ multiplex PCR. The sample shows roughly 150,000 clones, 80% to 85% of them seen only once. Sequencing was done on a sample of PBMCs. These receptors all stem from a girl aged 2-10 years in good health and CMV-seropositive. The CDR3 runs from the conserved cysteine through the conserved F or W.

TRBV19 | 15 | CASSLREGSYNEQFF
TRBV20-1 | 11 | CSLAGELEQYF
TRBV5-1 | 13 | CASSSLYQETQYF
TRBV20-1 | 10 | CSSFGPEAFF
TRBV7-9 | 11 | CASSSRYEQYF
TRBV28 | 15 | CASSVRDWRTDTQYF
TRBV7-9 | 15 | CASSDYVSSGNTIYF
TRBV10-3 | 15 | CASNLDKGAFNEQFF
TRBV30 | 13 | CAWIGEDSYEQYF
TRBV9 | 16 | CASSVGRTGRTGELFF
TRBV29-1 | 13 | CSVAGLGRNEQFF
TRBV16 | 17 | CASSRPGLDGIRKTQYF
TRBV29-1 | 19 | CSVGGSGQGAVGNTGELFF
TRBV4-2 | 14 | CASRAITGGYGYTF
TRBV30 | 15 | CAWSVRLAGYGEQYF
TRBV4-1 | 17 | CASSQDWWGGRMNEQYF
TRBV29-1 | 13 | CSVADQGGYEQYF
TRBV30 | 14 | CAWSRGRRDSPLHF
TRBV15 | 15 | CATSGRTSGYNEQFF
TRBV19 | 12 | CASSMRTDTQYF
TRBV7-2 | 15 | CASSLDLAGGPAQYF
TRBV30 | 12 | CAWGQNKNIQYF
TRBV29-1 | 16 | CSVGGGGKGSYNEQFF
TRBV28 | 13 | CASSLGAYTEAFF